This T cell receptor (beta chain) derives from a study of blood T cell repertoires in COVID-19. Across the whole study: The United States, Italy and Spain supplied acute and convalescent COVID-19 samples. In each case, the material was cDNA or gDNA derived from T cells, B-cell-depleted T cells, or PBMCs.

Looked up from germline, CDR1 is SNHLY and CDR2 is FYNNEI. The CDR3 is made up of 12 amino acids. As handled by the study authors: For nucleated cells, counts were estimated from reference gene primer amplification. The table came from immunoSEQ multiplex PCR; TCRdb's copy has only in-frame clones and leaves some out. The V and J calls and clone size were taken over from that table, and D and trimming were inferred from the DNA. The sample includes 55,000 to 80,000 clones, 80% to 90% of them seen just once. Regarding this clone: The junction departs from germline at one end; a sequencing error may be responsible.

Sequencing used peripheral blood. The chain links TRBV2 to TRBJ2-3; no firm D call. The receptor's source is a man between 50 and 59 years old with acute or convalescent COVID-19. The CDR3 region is CASSAAPNTQYF. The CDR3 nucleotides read TGTGCCAGTAGTGCAGCTCCAAATACGCAGTATTTT.